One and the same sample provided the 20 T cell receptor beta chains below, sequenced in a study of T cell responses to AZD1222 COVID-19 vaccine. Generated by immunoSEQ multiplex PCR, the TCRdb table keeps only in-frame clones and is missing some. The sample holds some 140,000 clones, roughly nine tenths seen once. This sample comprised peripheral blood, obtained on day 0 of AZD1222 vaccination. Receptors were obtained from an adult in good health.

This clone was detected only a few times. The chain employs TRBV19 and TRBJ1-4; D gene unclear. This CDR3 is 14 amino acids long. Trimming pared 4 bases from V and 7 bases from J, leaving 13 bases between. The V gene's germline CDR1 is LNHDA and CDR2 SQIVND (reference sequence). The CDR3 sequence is CASSTSGLSEKLFF. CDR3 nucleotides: TGTGCCAGTAGTACCTCCGGGCTTAGTGAAAAACTGTTTTTT.

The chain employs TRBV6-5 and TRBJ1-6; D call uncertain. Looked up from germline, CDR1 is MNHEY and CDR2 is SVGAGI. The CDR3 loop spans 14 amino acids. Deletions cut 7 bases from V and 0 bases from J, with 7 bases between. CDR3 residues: CASTLGSYNSPLHF. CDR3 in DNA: TGTGCCAGCACTCTAGGCTCCTATAATTCACCCCTCCACTTT.

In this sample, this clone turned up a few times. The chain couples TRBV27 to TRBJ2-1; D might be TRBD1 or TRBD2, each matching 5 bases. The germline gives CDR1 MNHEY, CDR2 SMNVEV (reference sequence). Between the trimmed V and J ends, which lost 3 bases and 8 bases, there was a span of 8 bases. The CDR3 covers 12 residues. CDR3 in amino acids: CASSLMGDEQFF. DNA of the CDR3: TGTGCCAGCAGTTTGATGGGGGATGAGCAGTTCTTC.

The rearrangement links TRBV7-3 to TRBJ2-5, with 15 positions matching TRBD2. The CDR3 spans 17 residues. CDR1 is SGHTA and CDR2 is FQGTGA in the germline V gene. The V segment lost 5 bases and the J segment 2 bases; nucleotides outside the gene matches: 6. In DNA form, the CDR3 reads TGTGCCAGCAGCCGGGGACTAGCGGGAGGAAGACAAGAGACCCAGTACTTC. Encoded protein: CASSRGLAGGRQETQYF.

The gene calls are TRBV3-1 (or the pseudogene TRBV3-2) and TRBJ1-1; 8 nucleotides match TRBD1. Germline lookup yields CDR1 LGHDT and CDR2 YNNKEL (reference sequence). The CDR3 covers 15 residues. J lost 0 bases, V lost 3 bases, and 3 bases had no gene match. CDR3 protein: CASSQTGEMNTEAFF. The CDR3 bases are TGTGCCAGCAGCCAGACAGGGGAGATGAACACTGAAGCTTTCTTT.

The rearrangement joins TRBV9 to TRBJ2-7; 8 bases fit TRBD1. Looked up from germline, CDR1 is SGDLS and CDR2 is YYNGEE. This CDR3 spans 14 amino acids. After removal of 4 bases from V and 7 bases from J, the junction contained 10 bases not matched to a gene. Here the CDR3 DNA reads TGTGCCAGCAGCCTAGGACAGGGAGTGCAGGAGCAGTACTTC. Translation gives CASSLGQGVQEQYF.

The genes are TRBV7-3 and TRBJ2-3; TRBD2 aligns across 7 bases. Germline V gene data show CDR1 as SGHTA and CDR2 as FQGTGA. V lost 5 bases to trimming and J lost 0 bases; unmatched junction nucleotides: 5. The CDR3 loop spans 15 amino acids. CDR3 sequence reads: CASSARGGSTDTQYF. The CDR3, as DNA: TGTGCCAGCAGCGCCCGCGGGGGAAGCACAGATACGCAGTATTTT.

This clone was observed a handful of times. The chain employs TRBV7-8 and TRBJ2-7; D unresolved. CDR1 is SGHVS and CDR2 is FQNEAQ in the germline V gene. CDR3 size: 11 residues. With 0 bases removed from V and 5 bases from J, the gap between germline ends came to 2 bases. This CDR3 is CASSLANEQYF. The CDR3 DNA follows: TGTGCCAGCAGCTTAGCAAACGAGCAGTACTTC.

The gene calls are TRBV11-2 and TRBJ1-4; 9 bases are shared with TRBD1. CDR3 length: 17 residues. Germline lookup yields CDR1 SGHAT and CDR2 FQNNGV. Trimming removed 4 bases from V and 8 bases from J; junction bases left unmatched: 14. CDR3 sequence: CASSSIQGARDVEKLFF. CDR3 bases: TGTGCCAGCAGCTCGATACAGGGGGCGCGAGACGTCGAAAAACTGTTTTTT.

The CDR3 here is CASSKTGPSGNTIYF. The CDR3, as DNA: TGTGCCAGCAGCAAGACAGGTCCCTCTGGAAACACCATATATTTT. The rearrangement links TRBV9 to TRBJ1-3, with D perhaps TRBD1 (6 bases). From germline, CDR1 is SGDLS and CDR2 YYNGEE. Trimming shortened V by 4 bases and J by 0 bases, and 11 bases separated the two germline ends. The CDR3 contains 15 residues. Drawing the rest from reference TRBV9 and TRBJ1-3, the complete variable domain is DSGVTQTPKHLITATGQRVTLRCSPRSGDLSVYWYQQSLDQGLQFLIQYYNGEERAKGNILERFSAQQFPDLHSELNLSSLELGDSALYFCASSKTGPSGNTIYFGEGSWLTVV.

The CDR3, as DNA: TGTGCCAGCAGTTCGACAGACAGCCCGGTGGCTTTCTTT. This encodes CASSSTDSPVAFF. The gene calls are TRBV12-3 or TRBV12-4 and TRBJ1-1; maybe TRBD1 (5 bases). Trimming removed 4 bases at V and 11 bases at J, with 17 bases between. The CDR3 has 13 residues.

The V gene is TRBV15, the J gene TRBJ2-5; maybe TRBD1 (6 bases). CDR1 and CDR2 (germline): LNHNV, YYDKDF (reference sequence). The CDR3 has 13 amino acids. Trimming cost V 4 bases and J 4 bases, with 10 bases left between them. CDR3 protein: CATSTGVRETQYF. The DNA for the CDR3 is TGTGCCACCAGCACAGGGGTCCGAGAGACCCAGTACTTC.

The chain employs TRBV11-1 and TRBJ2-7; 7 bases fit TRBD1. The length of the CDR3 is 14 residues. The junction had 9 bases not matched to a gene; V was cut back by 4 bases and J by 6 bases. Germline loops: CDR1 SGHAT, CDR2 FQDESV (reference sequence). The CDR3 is CASSSYRGSGEQYF. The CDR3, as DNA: TGTGCCAGCAGCTCCTACAGGGGCAGTGGCGAGCAGTACTTC.

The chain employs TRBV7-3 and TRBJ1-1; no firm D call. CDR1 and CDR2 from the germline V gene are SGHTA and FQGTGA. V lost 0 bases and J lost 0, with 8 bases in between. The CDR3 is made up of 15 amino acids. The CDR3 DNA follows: TGTGCCAGCAGCTTAACGAAGGTTATGAACACTGAAGCTTTCTTT. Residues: CASSLTKVMNTEAFF.

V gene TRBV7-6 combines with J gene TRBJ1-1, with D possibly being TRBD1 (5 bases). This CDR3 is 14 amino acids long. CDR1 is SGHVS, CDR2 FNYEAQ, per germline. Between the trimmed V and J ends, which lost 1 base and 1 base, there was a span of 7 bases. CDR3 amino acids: CASSLGDSNTEAFF. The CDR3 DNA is TGTGCCAGCAGCTTAGGGGACTCGAACACTGAAGCTTTCTTT.

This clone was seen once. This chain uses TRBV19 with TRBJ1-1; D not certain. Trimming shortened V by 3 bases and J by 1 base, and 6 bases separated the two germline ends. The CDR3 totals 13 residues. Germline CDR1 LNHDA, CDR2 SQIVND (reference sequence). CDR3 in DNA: TGTGCCAGTAGTATCAAGGGGAACACTGAAGCTTTCTTT. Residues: CASSIKGNTEAFF. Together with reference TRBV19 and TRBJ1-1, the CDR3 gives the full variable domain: DGGITQSPKYLFRKEGQNVTLSCEQNLNHDAMYWYRQDPGQGLRLIYYSQIVNDFQKGDIAEGYSVSREKKESFPLTVTSAQKNPTAFYLCASSIKGNTEAFFGQGTRLTVV.

The CDR3 coding sequence is TGTGCCAGCAGCGTGGGTGGAGCGGGGAACACTGAAGCTTTCTTT. Translated: CASSVGGAGNTEAFF. This chain uses TRBV9 with TRBJ1-1; D uncertain. V was trimmed by 2 bases and J by 1 base, leaving 12 bases between them. The CDR3 is made up of 15 amino acids. The germline V gene encodes CDR1 SGDLS and CDR2 YYNGEE.

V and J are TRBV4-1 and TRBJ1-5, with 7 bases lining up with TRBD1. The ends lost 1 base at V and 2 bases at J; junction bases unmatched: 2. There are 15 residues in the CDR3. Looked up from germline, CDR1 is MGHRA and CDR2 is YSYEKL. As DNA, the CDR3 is TGCGCCAGCAGCCAAGGGGACAGAGGCAATCAGCCCCAGCATTTT. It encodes CASSQGDRGNQPQHF.

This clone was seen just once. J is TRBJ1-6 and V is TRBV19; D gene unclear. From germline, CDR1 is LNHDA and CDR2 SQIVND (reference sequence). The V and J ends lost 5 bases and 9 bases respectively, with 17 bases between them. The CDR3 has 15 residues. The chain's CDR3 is CASSPSRQVGSPLHF. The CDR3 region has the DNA TGTGCCAGTAGTCCCTCCCGTCAGGTGGGTTCACCCCTCCACTTT.

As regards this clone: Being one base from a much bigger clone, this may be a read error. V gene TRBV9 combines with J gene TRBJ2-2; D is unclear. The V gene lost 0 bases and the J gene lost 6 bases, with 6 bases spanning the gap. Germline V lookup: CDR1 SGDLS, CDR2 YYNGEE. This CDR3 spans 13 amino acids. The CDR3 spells CASSVVGSGELFF. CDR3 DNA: TGTGCCAGCAGCGTAGTGGGCTCCGGGGAGCTGTTTTTT.